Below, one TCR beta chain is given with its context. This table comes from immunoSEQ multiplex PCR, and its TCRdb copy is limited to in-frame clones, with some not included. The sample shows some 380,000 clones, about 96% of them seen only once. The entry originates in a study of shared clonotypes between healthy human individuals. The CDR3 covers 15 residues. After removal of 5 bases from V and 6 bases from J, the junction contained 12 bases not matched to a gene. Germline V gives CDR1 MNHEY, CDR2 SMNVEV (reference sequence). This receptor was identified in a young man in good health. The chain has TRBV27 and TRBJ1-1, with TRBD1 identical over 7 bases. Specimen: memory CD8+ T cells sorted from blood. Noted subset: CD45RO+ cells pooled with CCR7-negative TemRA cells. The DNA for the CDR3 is TGTGCCAGCAGTCCCCGGCCGGACAGGAGCGCTGAAGCTTTCTTT. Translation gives CASSPRPDRSAEAFF.